A single sample gave rise to the 18 T cell receptor beta chains below, sequenced in a study of blood T cell repertoires in COVID-19. Profiling relied on immunoSEQ multiplex PCR, and the TCRdb table lists in-frame clones only, not all of them. This sample has some 96,000 clones, with around four fifths found just once. The sample was peripheral blood. Receptors were obtained from a woman aged 65 to 85 with acute or convalescent COVID-19.

This clone was observed a handful of times. This chain connects TRBV6-6 to TRBJ2-7, with D uncertain. The CDR3 totals 14 residues. Germline V gives CDR1 MNHNY, CDR2 SVGAGI (reference sequence). The V end was cut by 0 bases, the J end by 0 bases, with 6 bases between. This CDR3 reads CASSYSPGSYEQYF. DNA of the CDR3: TGTGCCAGCAGTTACTCCCCCGGCTCCTACGAGCAGTACTTC.

The CDR3 sequence is CASSPPRASAVNTGELFF. CDR3 in DNA: TGTGCCAGCTCACCACCCCGGGCTAGCGCGGTAAACACCGGGGAGCTGTTTTTT. The chain recombines TRBV18 with TRBJ2-2; a possible D gene is TRBD2 (6 bases). CDR1 is KGHSH and CDR2 is LQKENI in the germline V gene. The CDR3 is 18 amino acids. V was trimmed by 0 bases and J by 2 bases, leaving 16 bases between them.

The V call is TRBV27, the J call TRBJ2-2; D unclear. The CDR3 extends over 14 amino acids. From germline, CDR1 is MNHEY and CDR2 SMNVEV (reference sequence). The ends were cut back, 6 bases at V and 4 bases at J, with 12 bases in the middle. The DNA for the CDR3 is TGTGCCAGCAGCCCTTCGTTCGGCACCGGGGAGCTGTTTTTT. Amino acid sequence: CASSPSFGTGELFF.

This chain joins TRBV30 and TRBJ2-2; TRBD1 is a possible D gene (6 bases). CDR1 is GTSNPN, CDR2 SVGIG, per germline (reference sequence). The ends were cut back, 4 bases at V and 0 bases at J, with 9 bases in the middle. CDR3 length: 14 amino acids. CDR3 protein: CAWKGTSNTGELFF. The DNA of the CDR3 is TGTGCCTGGAAAGGGACATCGAACACCGGGGAGCTGTTTTTT.

The chain links TRBV7-9 to TRBJ2-5; TRBD2 matches 13 bases. V lost 5 bases to trimming and J lost 5 bases; unmatched junction nucleotides: 8. Germline lookup yields CDR1 SEHNR and CDR2 FQNEAQ (reference sequence). The CDR3 is 16 amino acids. CDR3 residues: CASSPRTSGGTETQYF. The DNA for the CDR3 is TGTGCCAGCAGCCCAAGGACTAGCGGGGGTACGGAGACCCAGTACTTC.

This clone was detected only once. The V and J genes are TRBV7-2 and TRBJ1-1; D uncertain. V lost 1 base and J 2 bases, leaving 8 bases between the germline ends. CDR3 size: 14 residues. Germline V lookup: CDR1 SGHTA, CDR2 FQGNSA. The CDR3 nucleotides read TGTGCCAGCAGCTTAGAGCCTCAAAACACTGAAGCTTTCTTT. This codes for CASSLEPQNTEAFF.

This clone was seen a few times. The chain joins TRBV2 to TRBJ1-2; 9 nucleotides line up with TRBD1. This CDR3 comprises 14 residues. Germline V gene sequence: CDR1 SNHLY, CDR2 FYNNEI. V shed 2 bases and J 5 bases; nucleotides not matched to a gene: 3. Here the CDR3 DNA reads TGTGCCAGCAGTGAAATGGACAGGGGTTATGGCTACACCTTC. This codes for CASSEMDRGYGYTF. The full variable domain, rest sourced from reference TRBV2 and TRBJ1-2, is EPEVTQTPSHQVTQMGQEVILRCVPISNHLYFYWYRQILGQKVEFLVSFYNNEISEKSEIFDDQFSVERPDGSNFTLKIRSTKLEDSAMYFCASSEMDRGYGYTFGSGTRLTVV.

The chain uses TRBV28 and TRBJ1-4, with a tentative D call TRBD1 (6 bases). V was cut by 8 bases and J by 8 bases, with 9 bases left in between. From germline, CDR1 is MDHEN and CDR2 SYDVKM. The CDR3 runs to 11 residues. The CDR3 bases are TGTGCCAGCCAGGGGTACGAAAAACTGTTTTTT. It specifies CASQGYEKLFF.

The chain carries TRBV24-1 and TRBJ2-3, with TRBD2 identical over 10 bases. The V gene end was trimmed by 4 bases and the J gene end by 5 bases; junction bases not matched to a gene: 8. Germline values: CDR1 KGHDR, CDR2 SFDVKD. The CDR3 totals 16 residues. CDR3 sequence: CATSEKAGGPGDTQYF. CDR3 sequence (DNA): TGTGCCACCAGTGAGAAAGCGGGGGGGCCGGGAGATACGCAGTATTTT.

The rearrangement joins TRBV7-2 to TRBJ2-2; 9 positions match TRBD2. Per germline, CDR1 SGHTA and CDR2 FQGNSA. The CDR3 has 15 amino acids. The ends lost 5 bases at V and 7 bases at J; junction bases unmatched: 8. CDR3 loop: CASSDWTSANGELFF. The CDR3 region has the DNA TGTGCCAGCAGCGACTGGACTAGCGCTAACGGGGAGCTGTTTTTT.

The gene calls are TRBV5-4 and TRBJ2-1; D ambiguous. Germline V gene lookup returns CDR1 SGHNT and CDR2 YYREEE (reference sequence). V dropped 0 bases and J dropped 0 bases, with 4 bases sitting between them. The CDR3 totals 14 residues. The CDR3 sequence: CASSLGLSYNEQFF. CDR3 coding DNA: TGTGCCAGCAGCTTGGGGCTCTCCTACAATGAGCAGTTCTTC.

The rearrangement links TRBV15 to TRBJ2-5; 7 bases fit TRBD1. Germline CDR1 reads LNHNV; CDR2 reads YYDKDF (reference sequence). The CDR3 is made up of 15 amino acids. The junction had 2 bases not matched to a gene; V was cut back by 0 bases and J by 1 base. The CDR3 here is CATSRDPGGQETQYF. The DNA for the CDR3 is TGTGCCACCAGCAGAGATCCAGGGGGCCAAGAGACCCAGTACTTC.

The chain is built from TRBV7-9 and TRBJ1-3; 8 bases agree with TRBD1. The CDR3 sequence is 17 residues long. The junction had 9 bases not matched to a gene; V was cut back by 2 bases and J by 3 bases. The germline gives CDR1 SEHNR, CDR2 FQNEAQ (reference sequence). In DNA form, the CDR3 reads TGTGCCAGCAGCTTAACGTTTGACAGGGGACGTGGAAACACCATATATTTT. Amino acid sequence: CASSLTFDRGRGNTIYF.

The rearrangement links TRBV19 to TRBJ2-6; possible D gene TRBD1, 5 bases. CDR1 and CDR2 from the germline V gene are LNHDA and SQIVND (reference sequence). Trimming removed 8 bases at V and 0 bases at J, with 8 bases between. The CDR3 totals 14 residues. The chain's CDR3 is CASDSYSGANVLTF. The CDR3 nucleotides are TGTGCCAGTGACAGCTACTCTGGGGCCAACGTCCTGACTTTC.

The chain recombines TRBV18 with TRBJ1-1; a possible D gene is TRBD1 (5 bases). Per the germline V gene, CDR1 is KGHSH and CDR2 is LQKENI. CDR3 length: 13 amino acids. The ends were cut back, 6 bases at V and 11 bases at J, with 19 bases in the middle. This CDR3 reads CASSLGQGARAFF. The CDR3, as DNA: TGTGCCAGCTCCCTTGGTCAAGGGGCGAGGGCTTTCTTT.

The chain recombines TRBV30 with TRBJ1-2; D not resolved. V gave up 4 bases and J gave up 8 bases, with 14 bases separating them. This CDR3 region has 12 residues. CDR1 GTSNPN and CDR2 SVGIG come from the germline V gene (reference sequence). The DNA of the CDR3 is TGTGCCTGGAAGAGAAGAGGGAGCGGCTACACCTTC. It yields the protein CAWKRRGSGYTF.

The chain uses TRBV6-1 and TRBJ1-4; D is possibly TRBD1 (5 bases). This CDR3 comprises 16 residues. CDR1 is MNHNS, CDR2 SASEGT, per germline. Trimming left V 4 bases short and J 8 bases short, with 20 bases between. The CDR3 protein is CASSGLKGSWVEKLFF. Here the CDR3 DNA reads TGTGCCAGCAGTGGGCTTAAGGGGTCATGGGTCGAAAAACTGTTTTTT.

The rearrangement joins TRBV6-2 or TRBV6-3 to TRBJ2-1, with TRBD2 matching over 13 bases. The trim removed 6 bases at V and 11 bases at J, leaving 7 bases unmatched. Germline V gene data show CDR1 as MNHEY and CDR2 as SVGEGT. The CDR3 has 14 amino acids. Here the CDR3 DNA reads TGTGCCAGCAGCCCCGGGACTAGCGGGGCCCAGCAGTTCTTC. It specifies CASSPGTSGAQQFF.